The 10 T cell receptor beta chains below were found in one sample sequenced in a study of memory CD4+ T cells and cytomegalovirus serostatus. The sort gate was single viable CD3+CD4+CD8-CD45RO+ cells for memory CD4+ T cells. The assay was immunoSEQ multiplex PCR, and TCRdb's table has in-frame clones only and misses some. The data hold around 60,000 clones, with approximately 78% observed a single time. The sequencing sample was made of memory CD4+ T cells from blood. The receptors derive from an adult in good health and CMV-seronegative.

The chain uses TRBV12-5 and TRBJ2-7; no reliable D call. V was clipped by 0 bases and J by 1 base, with 7 bases between them. Per germline, CDR1 LGHNT and CDR2 FRNRAP. The CDR3 sequence is 14 residues long. The CDR3 is CASGLVSVSYEQYF. In DNA, the CDR3 is TGTGCTAGTGGTTTGGTGTCGGTATCCTACGAGCAGTACTTC.

The chain recombines TRBV28 with TRBJ2-1; D is ambiguous. Germline V gene data show CDR1 as MDHEN and CDR2 as SYDVKM. The CDR3 is 12 residues long. Deletions cut 4 bases from V and 5 bases from J, with 6 bases between. The CDR3 here is CASSWTDNEQFF. CDR3 DNA: TGTGCCAGCAGTTGGACGGACAATGAGCAGTTCTTC.

CDR3 sequence (DNA): TGTGCCAGCACTCAGGACAGGGGTAGTGAAAAACTGTTTTTT. Encoded protein: CASTQDRGSEKLFF. The rearrangement joins TRBV2 to TRBJ1-4, with 9 nucleotides matching TRBD1. Germline values: CDR1 SNHLY, CDR2 FYNNEI. CDR3 length equals 14 residues. Trimming at V came to 7 bases and at J to 7 bases, leaving 7 bases not matched to a gene. Using reference TRBV2 and TRBJ1-4 for the parts outside the CDR3, the full variable domain is EPEVTQTPSHQVTQMGQEVILRCVPISNHLYFYWYRQILGQKVEFLVSFYNNEISEKSEIFDDQFSVERPDGSNFTLKIRSTKLEDSAMYFCASTQDRGSEKLFFGSGTQLSVL.

This chain connects TRBV6-1 to TRBJ1-3; D remains unclear. The V end lost 10 bases, the J end lost 4 bases, and 17 bases lay between the germline ends. Per germline, CDR1 MNHNS and CDR2 SASEGT. The CDR3 covers 14 residues. CDR3 in amino acids: CATMREASGNTIYF. Written as DNA, the CDR3 is TGTGCCACCATGCGGGAAGCCTCAGGAAACACCATATATTTT.

This clone was recorded once. The J gene is TRBJ1-6, the V gene TRBV5-1, with D perhaps matching TRBD1 (6 bases). V was shortened by 0 bases and J by 7 bases, with 17 bases between the two germline ends. CDR1 SGHRS and CDR2 YFSETQ come from the germline V gene. CDR3 length equals 17 residues. The CDR3 loop is CASSLGGTGSPNSPLHF. In DNA form, the CDR3 reads TGCGCCAGCAGCTTGGGAGGTACAGGGAGTCCGAATTCACCCCTCCACTTT.

The chain links TRBV6-5 to TRBJ1-4; a weak D match, TRBD1 (5 bases). The V end lost 0 bases, the J end lost 3 bases, and 11 bases lay between the germline ends. This CDR3 spans 16 amino acids. CDR1 and CDR2 from the germline V gene are MNHEY and SVGAGI. In DNA form, the CDR3 reads TGTGCCAGCAGTTACTCAGCCAGGGAGGCTAATGAAAAACTGTTTTTT. Its translation: CASSYSAREANEKLFF.

This chain links TRBV7-9 with TRBJ1-3, with 7 bases that match TRBD1. The germline V gene encodes CDR1 SEHNR and CDR2 FQNEAQ (reference sequence). There are 15 residues in the CDR3. J was trimmed by 0 bases and V by 5 bases; bases with no gene match: 4. The CDR3 is CASSQRDSSGNTIYF. CDR3 DNA: TGTGCCAGCAGCCAACGGGACAGCTCTGGAAACACCATATATTTT.

In this sample, this clone turned up once. The chain is built from TRBV7-8 and TRBJ2-3; no firm D call. CDR3 length: 12 residues. V lost 5 bases and J 5 bases, leaving 8 bases between the germline ends. Germline values: CDR1 SGHVS, CDR2 FQNEAQ. The DNA for the CDR3 is TGTGCCAGCAGCCGACGTCGAGATACGCAGTATTTT. Residues: CASSRRRDTQYF.

The chain links TRBV7-9 to TRBJ2-6, with D unresolved. V was pared by 1 base and J by 0 bases, with 7 bases between. This CDR3 is 16 amino acids long. Germline CDR1 SEHNR, CDR2 FQNEAQ (reference sequence). The CDR3 is CASSLGAGSGANVLTF. The DNA of the CDR3 is TGTGCCAGCAGCTTAGGGGCTGGCTCTGGGGCCAACGTCCTGACTTTC.

This clone turned up a few times. The V call is TRBV11-2, the J call TRBJ1-1; D may be TRBD1 (5 bases). Looked up from germline, CDR1 is SGHAT and CDR2 is FQNNGV. V was shortened by 1 base and J by 8 bases, with 14 bases between the two germline ends. The CDR3 sequence is 14 residues long. CDR3 DNA sequence: TGTGCCAGCAGCTTAGGGGGACCGAGAGTCGAAGCTTTCTTT. Its protein is CASSLGGPRVEAFF.